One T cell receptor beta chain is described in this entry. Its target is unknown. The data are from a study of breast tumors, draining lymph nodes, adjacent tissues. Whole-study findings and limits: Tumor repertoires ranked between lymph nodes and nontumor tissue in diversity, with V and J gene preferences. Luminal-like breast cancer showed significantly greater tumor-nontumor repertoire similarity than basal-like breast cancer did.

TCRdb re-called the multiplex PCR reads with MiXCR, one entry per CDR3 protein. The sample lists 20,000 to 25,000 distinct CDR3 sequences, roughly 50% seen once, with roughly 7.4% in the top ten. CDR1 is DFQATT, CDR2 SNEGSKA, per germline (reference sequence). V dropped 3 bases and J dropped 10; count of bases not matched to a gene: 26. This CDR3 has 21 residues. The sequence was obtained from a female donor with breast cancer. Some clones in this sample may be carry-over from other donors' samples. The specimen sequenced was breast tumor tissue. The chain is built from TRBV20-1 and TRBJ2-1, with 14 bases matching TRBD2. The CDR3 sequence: CSARSYRGGGTSGRFGGEQFF. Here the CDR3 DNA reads TGCAGTGCTAGGAGCTACAGGGGCGGAGGGACTAGCGGGAGATTTGGCGGCGAGCAGTTCTTC.